This TCR beta chain appears in the sequencing data of a study of glioma-infiltrating T cells after dendritic cell vaccination. Study as a whole: Patients had newly diagnosed or recurrent glioblastoma and received dendritic cell vaccines. The vaccine used monocyte-derived dendritic cells pulsed overnight with autologous tumor lysate.

Amplification used 60 V beta primers and 13 J beta primers. Sequencing used immunoSEQ multiplex PCR; TCRdb keeps in-frame clones, though not all of them. The sample has about 90,000 clones; under 85% are singletons. The CDR3 has 14 residues. Germline V gene lookup returns CDR1 SGHRS and CDR2 YFSETQ. Trimming removed 1 base from V and 0 bases from J, with 6 bases in between. Time point noted: after dendritic cell vaccination, including at tumor progression/relapse. Fresh-frozen tumor tissue and more than two years of survival data were available for all. The rearrangement links TRBV5-1 to TRBJ2-3; D call uncertain. Sequenced here: blood, sampled after dendritic cell vaccination. The clonotype comes from a human donor with glioblastoma. CDR3 sequence: CASSLLQSTDTQYF. Here the CDR3 DNA reads TGCGCCAGCAGCTTGCTTCAGAGCACAGATACGCAGTATTTT.